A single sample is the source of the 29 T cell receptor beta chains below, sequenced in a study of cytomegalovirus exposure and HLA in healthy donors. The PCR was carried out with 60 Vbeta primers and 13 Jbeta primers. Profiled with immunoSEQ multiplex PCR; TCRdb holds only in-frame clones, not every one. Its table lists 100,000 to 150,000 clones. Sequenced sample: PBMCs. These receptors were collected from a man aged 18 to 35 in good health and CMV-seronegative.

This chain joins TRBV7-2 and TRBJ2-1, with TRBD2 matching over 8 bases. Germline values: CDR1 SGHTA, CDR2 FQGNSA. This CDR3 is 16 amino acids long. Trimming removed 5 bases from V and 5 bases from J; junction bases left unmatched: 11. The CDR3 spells CASSVRQRGSDNEQFF. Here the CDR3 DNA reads TGTGCCAGCAGCGTAAGACAGCGGGGGTCAGACAATGAGCAGTTCTTC.

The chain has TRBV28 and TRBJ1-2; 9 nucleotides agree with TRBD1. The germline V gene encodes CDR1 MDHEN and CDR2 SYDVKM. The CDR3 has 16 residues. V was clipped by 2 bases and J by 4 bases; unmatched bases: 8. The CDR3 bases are TGTGCCAGCAGTTTAAGTGGACAGGGGATTAGCTATGGCTACACCTTC. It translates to CASSLSGQGISYGYTF.

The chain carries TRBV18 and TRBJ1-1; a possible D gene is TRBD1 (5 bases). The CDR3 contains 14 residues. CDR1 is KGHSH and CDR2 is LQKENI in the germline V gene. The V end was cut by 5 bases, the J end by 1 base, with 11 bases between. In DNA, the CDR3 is TGTGCCAGCTCATTGGGGCGTGGGAACACTGAAGCTTTCTTT. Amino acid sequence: CASSLGRGNTEAFF.

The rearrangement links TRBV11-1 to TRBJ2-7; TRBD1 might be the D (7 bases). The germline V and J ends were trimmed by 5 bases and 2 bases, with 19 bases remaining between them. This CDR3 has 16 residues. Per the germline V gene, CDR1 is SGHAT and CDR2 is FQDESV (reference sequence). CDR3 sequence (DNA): TGTGCCAGCAGCCCCATGAGTTCAGGGGGGACCTACGAGCAGTACTTC. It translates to CASSPMSSGGTYEQYF.

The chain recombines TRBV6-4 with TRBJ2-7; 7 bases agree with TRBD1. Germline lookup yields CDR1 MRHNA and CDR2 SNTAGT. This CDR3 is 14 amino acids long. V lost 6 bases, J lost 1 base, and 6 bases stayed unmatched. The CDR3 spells CASRSEDRSYEQYF. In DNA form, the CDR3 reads TGTGCCAGCAGGTCCGAGGACAGGTCCTACGAGCAGTACTTC.

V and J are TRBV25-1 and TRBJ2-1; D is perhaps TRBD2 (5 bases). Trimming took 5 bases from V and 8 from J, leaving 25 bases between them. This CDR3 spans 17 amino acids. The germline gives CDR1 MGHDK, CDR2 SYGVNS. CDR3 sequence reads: CASSTEEGPRFTDEQFF. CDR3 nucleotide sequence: TGTGCCAGCAGTACCGAAGAGGGCCCCCGGTTTACTGATGAGCAGTTCTTC.

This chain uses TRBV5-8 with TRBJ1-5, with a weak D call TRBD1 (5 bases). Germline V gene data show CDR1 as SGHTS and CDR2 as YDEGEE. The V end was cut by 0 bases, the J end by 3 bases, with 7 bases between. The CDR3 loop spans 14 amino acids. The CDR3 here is CASSLAGFNQPQHF. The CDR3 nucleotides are TGTGCCAGCAGCTTGGCAGGGTTCAATCAGCCCCAGCATTTT.

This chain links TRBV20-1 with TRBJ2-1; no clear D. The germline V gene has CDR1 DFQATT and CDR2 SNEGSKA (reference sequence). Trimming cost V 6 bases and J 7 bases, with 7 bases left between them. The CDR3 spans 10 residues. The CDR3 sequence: CSAPRNEQFF. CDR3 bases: TGCAGTGCGCCGCGAAATGAGCAGTTCTTC.

The CDR3 coding sequence is TGTGCCAGCAGTGCGAGCCGGGTTATCTCTGGAAACACCATATATTTT. This translates into CASSASRVISGNTIYF. This chain connects TRBV6-1 to TRBJ1-3; D unresolved. The germline V gene has CDR1 MNHNS and CDR2 SASEGT. V was trimmed by 4 bases and J by 0 bases, leaving 13 bases between them. The CDR3 runs 16 residues.

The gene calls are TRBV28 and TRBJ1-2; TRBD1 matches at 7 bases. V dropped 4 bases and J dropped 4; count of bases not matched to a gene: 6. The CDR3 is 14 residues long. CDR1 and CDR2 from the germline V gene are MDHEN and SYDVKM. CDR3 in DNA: TGTGCCAGCAGTTCCGGGACAGCGGTCTATGGCTACACCTTC. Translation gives CASSSGTAVYGYTF.

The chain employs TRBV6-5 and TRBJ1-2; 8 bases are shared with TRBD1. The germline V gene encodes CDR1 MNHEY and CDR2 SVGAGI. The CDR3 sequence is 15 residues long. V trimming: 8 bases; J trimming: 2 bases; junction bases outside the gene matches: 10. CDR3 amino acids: CASAVAGGANYGYTF. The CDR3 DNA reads TGTGCCAGCGCCGTGGCAGGGGGCGCGAACTATGGCTACACCTTC.

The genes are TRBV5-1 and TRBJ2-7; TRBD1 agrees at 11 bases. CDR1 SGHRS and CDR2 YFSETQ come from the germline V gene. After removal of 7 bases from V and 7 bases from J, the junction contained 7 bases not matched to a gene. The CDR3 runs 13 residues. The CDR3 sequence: CASGGQGAGEQYF. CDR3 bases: TGCGCCAGCGGAGGACAGGGGGCGGGTGAGCAGTACTTC.

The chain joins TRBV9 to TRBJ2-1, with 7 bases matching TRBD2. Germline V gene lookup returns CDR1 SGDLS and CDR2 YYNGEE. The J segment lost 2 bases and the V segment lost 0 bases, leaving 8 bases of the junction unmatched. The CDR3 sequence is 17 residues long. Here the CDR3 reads CASSVEEGGLPYNEQFF. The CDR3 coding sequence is TGTGCCAGCAGCGTAGAAGAGGGAGGGTTGCCCTACAATGAGCAGTTCTTC.

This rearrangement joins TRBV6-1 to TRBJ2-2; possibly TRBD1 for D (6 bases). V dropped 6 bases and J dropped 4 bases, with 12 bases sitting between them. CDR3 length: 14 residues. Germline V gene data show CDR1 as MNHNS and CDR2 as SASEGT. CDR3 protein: CASSRDIFTGELFF. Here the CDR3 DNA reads TGTGCCAGCAGCCGGGACATTTTCACCGGGGAGCTGTTTTTT.

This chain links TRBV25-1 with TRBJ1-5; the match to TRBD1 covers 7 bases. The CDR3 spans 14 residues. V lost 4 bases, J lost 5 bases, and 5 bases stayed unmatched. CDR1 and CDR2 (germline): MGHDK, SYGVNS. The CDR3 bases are TGTGCCAGCAGTGTAACAGGGGTCCATCAGCCCCAGCATTTT. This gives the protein CASSVTGVHQPQHF.

CDR3 sequence: CASSLLTGTKDTEQYF. The DNA of the CDR3 is TGTGCCAGCAGTTTATTGACAGGGACGAAAGATACGGAGCAGTACTTC. V is TRBV28 and J is TRBJ2-7, with 7 bases identical to TRBD1. The CDR3 totals 16 residues. Germline trimming cut 1 base from V and 7 bases from J; bases unmatched to any gene: 13. CDR1 and CDR2 from the germline V gene are MDHEN and SYDVKM.

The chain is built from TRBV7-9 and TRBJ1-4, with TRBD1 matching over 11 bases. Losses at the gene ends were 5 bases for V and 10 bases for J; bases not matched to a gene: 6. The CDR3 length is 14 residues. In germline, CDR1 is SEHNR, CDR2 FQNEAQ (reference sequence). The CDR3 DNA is TGTGCCAGCAGCGGTCCGGGACAGGGGGGAAAACTGTTTTTT. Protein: CASSGPGQGGKLFF.

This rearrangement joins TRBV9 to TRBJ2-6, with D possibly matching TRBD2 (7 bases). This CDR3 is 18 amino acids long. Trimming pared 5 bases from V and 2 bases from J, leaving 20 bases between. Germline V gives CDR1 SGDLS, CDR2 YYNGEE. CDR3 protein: CASSEHGGLGAGANVLTF. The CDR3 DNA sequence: TGTGCCAGCAGTGAGCACGGGGGGCTGGGGGCTGGGGCCAACGTCCTGACTTTC.

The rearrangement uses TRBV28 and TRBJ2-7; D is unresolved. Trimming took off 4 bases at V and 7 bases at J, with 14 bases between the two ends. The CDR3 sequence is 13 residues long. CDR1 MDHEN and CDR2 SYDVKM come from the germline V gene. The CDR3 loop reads CASSSGHLREQYF. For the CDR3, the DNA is TGTGCCAGCAGTTCCGGCCACCTGAGGGAGCAGTACTTC.

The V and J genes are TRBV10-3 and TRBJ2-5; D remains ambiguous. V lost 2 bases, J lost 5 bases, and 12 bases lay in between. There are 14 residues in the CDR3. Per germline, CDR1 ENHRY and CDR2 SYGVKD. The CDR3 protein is CAISERRLEETQYF. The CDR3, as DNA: TGTGCCATCAGTGAGCGTCGTCTGGAGGAGACCCAGTACTTC.

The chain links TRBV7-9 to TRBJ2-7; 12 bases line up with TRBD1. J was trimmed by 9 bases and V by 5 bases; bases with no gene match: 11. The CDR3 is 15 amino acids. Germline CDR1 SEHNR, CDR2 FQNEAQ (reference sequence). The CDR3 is CASSPRDRGRMGQYF. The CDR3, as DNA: TGTGCCAGCAGCCCCAGGGACAGGGGGCGGATGGGGCAGTACTTC.

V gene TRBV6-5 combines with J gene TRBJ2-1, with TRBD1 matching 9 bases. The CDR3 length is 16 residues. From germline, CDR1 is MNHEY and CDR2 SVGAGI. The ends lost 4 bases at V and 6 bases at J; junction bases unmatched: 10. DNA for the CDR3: TGTGCCAGCAGTTCTCATGGACAGGGGATGAGCAATGAGCAGTTCTTC. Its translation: CASSSHGQGMSNEQFF.

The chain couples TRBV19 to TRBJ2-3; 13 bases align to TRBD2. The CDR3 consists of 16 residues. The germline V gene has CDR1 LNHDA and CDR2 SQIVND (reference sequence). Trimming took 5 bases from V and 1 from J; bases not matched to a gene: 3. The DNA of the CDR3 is TGTGCCAGTAGTCCCGGACTAGCGGGAGGCACAGATACGCAGTATTTT. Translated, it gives CASSPGLAGGTDTQYF. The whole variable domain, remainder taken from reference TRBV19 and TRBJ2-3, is DGGITQSPKYLFRKEGQNVTLSCEQNLNHDAMYWYRQDPGQGLRLIYYSQIVNDFQKGDIAEGYSVSREKKESFPLTVTSAQKNPTAFYLCASSPGLAGGTDTQYFGPGTRLTVL.

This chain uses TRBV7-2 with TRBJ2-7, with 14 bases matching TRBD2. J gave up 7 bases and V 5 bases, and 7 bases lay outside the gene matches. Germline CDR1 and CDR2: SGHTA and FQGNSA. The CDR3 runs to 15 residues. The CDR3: CASSRTSGGTGEQYF. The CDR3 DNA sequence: TGTGCCAGCAGCCGGACTAGCGGGGGGACGGGAGAGCAGTACTTC.

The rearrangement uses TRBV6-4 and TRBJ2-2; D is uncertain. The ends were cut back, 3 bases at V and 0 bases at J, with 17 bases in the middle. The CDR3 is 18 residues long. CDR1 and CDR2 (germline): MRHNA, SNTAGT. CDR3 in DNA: TGTGCCAGCAGTGAGCGACCGTACGACAACACGAACACCGGGGAGCTGTTTTTT. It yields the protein CASSERPYDNTNTGELFF.

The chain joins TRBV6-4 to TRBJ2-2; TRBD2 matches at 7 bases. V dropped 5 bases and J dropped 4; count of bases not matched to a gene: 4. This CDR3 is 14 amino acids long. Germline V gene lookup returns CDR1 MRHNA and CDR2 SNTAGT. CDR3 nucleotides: TGTGCCAGCAGTCGGGGACTACCCACCGGGGAGCTGTTTTTT. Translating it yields CASSRGLPTGELFF.

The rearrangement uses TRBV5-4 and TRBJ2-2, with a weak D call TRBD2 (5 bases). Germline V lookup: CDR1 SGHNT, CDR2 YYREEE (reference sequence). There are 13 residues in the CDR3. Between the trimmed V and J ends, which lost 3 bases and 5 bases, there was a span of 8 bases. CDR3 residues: CASSWTATGELFF. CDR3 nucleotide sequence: TGTGCCAGCAGCTGGACTGCTACCGGGGAGCTGTTTTTT.

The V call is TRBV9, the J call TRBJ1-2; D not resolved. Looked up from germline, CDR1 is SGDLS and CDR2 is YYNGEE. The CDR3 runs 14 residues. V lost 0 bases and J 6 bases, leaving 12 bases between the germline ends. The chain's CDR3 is CASSVGSLGHGYTF. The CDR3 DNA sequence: TGTGCCAGCAGCGTAGGCAGTCTTGGCCATGGCTACACCTTC.

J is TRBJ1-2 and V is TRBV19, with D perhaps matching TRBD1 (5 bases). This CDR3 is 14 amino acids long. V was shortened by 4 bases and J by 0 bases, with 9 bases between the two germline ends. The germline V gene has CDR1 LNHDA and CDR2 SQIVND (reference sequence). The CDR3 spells CASSRTQTNYGYTF. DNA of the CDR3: TGTGCCAGTAGTAGGACACAAACTAACTATGGCTACACCTTC.